These 9 T cell receptor beta chains were all obtained from the same sample, sequenced in a study of blood T cell repertoires in COVID-19. Some clones are missing from TCRdb's copy, which holds only in-frame ones; the method was immunoSEQ multiplex PCR. The sample shows approximately 300,000 clones, more than 75% of them seen only once. Sequencing used PBMCs or T cells enriched from blood (not recorded which). Source of these receptors: a man aged 25-45 years who had recovered from COVID-19.

This CDR3 reads CASSQQGSYNEQFF. The CDR3 DNA sequence: TGTGCCAGCAGCCAACAGGGGTCGTACAATGAGCAGTTCTTC. The V call is TRBV7-6, the J call TRBJ2-1; TRBD1 matches 7 bases. The germline V gene encodes CDR1 SGHVS and CDR2 FNYEAQ. The CDR3 sequence is 14 residues long. V dropped 5 bases and J dropped 4; count of bases not matched to a gene: 5.

The CDR3 protein is CASSQDAAGGPYF. DNA for the CDR3: TGTGCCAGCAGCCAAGATGCGGCGGGGGGGCCGTATTTT. V and J are TRBV4-2 and TRBJ2-3; TRBD2 aligns across 9 bases. This CDR3 region has 13 residues. The junction had 6 bases not matched to a gene; V was cut back by 0 bases and J by 14 bases. Germline V lookup: CDR1 LGHNA, CDR2 YNFKEQ.

The chain has TRBV11-3 and TRBJ2-7, with 7 nucleotides matching TRBD1. The CDR3 contains 12 residues. V shed 4 bases and J 8 bases; nucleotides not matched to a gene: 5. Germline loops: CDR1 SGHNT, CDR2 YENEEA. The CDR3 region is CASSSDRAQQYF. The CDR3 nucleotides are TGTGCCAGCAGCTCAGACAGGGCACAGCAGTACTTC.

The chain employs TRBV11-2 and TRBJ1-6, with D unclear. The CDR3 extends over 15 amino acids. Trimming shortened V by 2 bases and J by 11 bases, and 16 bases separated the two germline ends. Germline-derived CDR1 and CDR2 are SGHAT and FQNNGV. CDR3 region: CASSLSISVYAPLHF. CDR3 DNA: TGTGCCAGCAGCTTATCTATTTCCGTGTACGCACCCCTCCACTTT.

The V gene is TRBV21-1, the J gene TRBJ2-3; TRBD2 is the table's D call and was not checked against the DNA. TRBV21-1 is classified as a pseudogene. The CDR3 has 19 residues. CDR3 protein: CASSKALRLAYRGTDTQYF. In DNA form, the CDR3 reads TGTGCCAGCAGCAAAGCGCTCAGGCTAGCCTATAGAGGAACAGATACGCAGTATTTT.

The rearrangement joins TRBV7-8 to TRBJ2-5; TRBD1 matches at 8 bases. This CDR3 region has 13 residues. The trim removed 6 bases at V and 5 bases at J, leaving 5 bases unmatched. Germline CDR1 and CDR2: SGHVS and FQNEAQ. The CDR3 coding sequence is TGTGCCAGCAGGCAGGGGGCGGGGGAGACCCAGTACTTC. Translated, it gives CASRQGAGETQYF.

The chain carries TRBV19 and TRBJ2-2; D is undetermined. Trimming left V 3 bases short and J 6 bases short, with 2 bases between. The CDR3 has 11 amino acids. Per the germline V gene, CDR1 is LNHDA and CDR2 is SQIVND (reference sequence). The DNA of the CDR3 is TGTGCCAGTAGTATCTCCGGGGAGCTGTTTTTT. This gives the protein CASSISGELFF.

This chain connects TRBV6-6 to TRBJ2-6, with 10 bases aligning to TRBD1. This CDR3 region has 18 residues. CDR1 is MNHNY and CDR2 is SVGAGI in the germline V gene (reference sequence). The trim removed 5 bases at V and 2 bases at J, leaving 9 bases unmatched. CDR3 sequence (DNA): TGTGCCAGCAGTCAAACCGGGACAGGGGCAGCTGGGGCCAACGTCCTGACTTTC. It yields the protein CASSQTGTGAAGANVLTF.

V is TRBV24-1 and J is TRBJ1-5, with 7 bases lining up with TRBD1. V lost 4 bases and J lost 4; bases outside the gene matches: 3. CDR1 is KGHDR and CDR2 is SFDVKD in the germline V gene. The CDR3 spans 14 residues. This CDR3 is CATSESRGNQPQHF. The CDR3 DNA reads as TGTGCCACCAGTGAATCCAGGGGGAATCAGCCCCAGCATTTT.